This T cell receptor (beta chain) was captured in a study of T cells after yellow fever vaccination. CDR1 and CDR2 (germline): LNHDA, SQIVND (reference sequence). The V end was cut by 7 bases, the J end by 0 bases, with 16 bases between. This CDR3 region has 16 residues. TCRdb called the 5' RACE reads again in MiXCR, with one record for every CDR3 protein. The repertoire holds 200,000 to 300,000 distinct CDR3 sequences, with approximately 6.8% as singletons. The sequencing used CD4+ T cells sorted from PBMCs, collected on the day of the yellow fever booster vaccination. The rearrangement uses TRBV19 and TRBJ1-3; no clear D. This clonotype was obtained from a young man who received the YFV17D yellow fever vaccine. This chain's CDR3 is CASNPGTFHSGNTIYF. Here the CDR3 DNA reads TGTGCCAGTAATCCCGGAACTTTTCACTCTGGAAACACCATATATTTT.